This T cell receptor (beta chain) is drawn from a study of identical twins. The study's findings and limits: Memory repertoires lacked the insertion deficit that abundant cord blood beta clonotypes showed. Sequences that were out-of-frame, alpha and twin-shared displayed an excess of low generation probability.

In regard to this clonotype: Antigen: not known.

The authors used template switching to add a universal primer site and gave cDNA unique molecular identifiers. TCRdb recomputed calls from the 5' RACE reads with MiXCR, one row per CDR3 protein. Of about 690,000 distinct CDR3 sequences in the sample, approximately 6% were seen once. Input material: naive T cells sorted from blood. This TCR was recovered from a young man in good health.

CDR3 nucleotide sequence: TGTGCCTGGAGACTGACGAACACTGAAGCTTTCTTT. Translation gives CAWRLTNTEAFF. The chain employs TRBV30 and TRBJ1-1; D remains unclear. The germline CDR1 and CDR2 sequences are GTSNPN and SVGIG (reference sequence). CDR3 size: 12 residues. Trimming left V 3 bases short and J 1 base short, with 6 bases between.